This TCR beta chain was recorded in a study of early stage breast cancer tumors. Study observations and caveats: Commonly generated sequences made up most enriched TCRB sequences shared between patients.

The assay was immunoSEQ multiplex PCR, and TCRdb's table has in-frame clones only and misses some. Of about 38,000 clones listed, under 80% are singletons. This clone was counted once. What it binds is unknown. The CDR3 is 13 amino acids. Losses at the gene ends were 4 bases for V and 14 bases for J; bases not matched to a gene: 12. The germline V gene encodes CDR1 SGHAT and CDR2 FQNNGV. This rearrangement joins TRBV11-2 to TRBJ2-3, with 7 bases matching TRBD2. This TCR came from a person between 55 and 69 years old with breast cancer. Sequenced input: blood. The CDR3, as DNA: TGTGCCAGCAGCTCTAGCGGCGCAGGTTCTGGGTATTTT. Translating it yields CASSSSGAGSGYF.